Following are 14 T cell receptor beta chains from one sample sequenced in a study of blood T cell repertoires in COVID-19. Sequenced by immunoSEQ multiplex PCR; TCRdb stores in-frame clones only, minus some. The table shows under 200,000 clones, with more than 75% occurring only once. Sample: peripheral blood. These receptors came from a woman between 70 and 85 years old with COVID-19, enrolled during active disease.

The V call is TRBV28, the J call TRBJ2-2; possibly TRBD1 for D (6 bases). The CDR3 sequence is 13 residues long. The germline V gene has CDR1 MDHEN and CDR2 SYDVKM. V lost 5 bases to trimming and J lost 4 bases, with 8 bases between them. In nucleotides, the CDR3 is TGTGCCAGCAGTCAGGGGTCCACCGGGGAGCTGTTTTTT. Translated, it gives CASSQGSTGELFF.

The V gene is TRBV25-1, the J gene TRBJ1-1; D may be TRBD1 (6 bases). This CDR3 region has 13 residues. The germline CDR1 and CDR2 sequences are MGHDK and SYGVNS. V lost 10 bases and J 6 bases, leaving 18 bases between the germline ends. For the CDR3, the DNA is TGTGCCACGCGTCAGAGGGGGGGCTCTGAAGCTTTCTTT. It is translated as CATRQRGGSEAFF. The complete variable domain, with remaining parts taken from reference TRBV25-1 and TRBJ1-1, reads EADIYQTPRYLVIGTGKKITLECSQTMGHDKMYWYQQDPGMELHLIHYSYGVNSTEKGDLSSESTVSRIRTEHFPLTLESARPSHTSQYLCATRQRGGSEAFFGQGTRLTVV.

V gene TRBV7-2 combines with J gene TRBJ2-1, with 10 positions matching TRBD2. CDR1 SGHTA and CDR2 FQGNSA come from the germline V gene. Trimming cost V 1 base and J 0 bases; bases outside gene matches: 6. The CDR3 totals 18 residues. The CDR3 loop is CASSLVAGGRSSYNEQFF. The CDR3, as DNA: TGTGCCAGCAGCTTAGTAGCGGGGGGCCGGAGCTCCTACAATGAGCAGTTCTTC.

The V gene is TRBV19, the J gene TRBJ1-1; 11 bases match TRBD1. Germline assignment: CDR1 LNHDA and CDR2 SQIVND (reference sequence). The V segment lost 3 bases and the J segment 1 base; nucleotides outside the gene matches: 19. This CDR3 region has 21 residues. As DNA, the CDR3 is TGTGCCAGTAGTATCCAACCTTACGGACGGACAGGGGGCGGAACGAACACTGAAGCTTTCTTT. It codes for CASSIQPYGRTGGGTNTEAFF.

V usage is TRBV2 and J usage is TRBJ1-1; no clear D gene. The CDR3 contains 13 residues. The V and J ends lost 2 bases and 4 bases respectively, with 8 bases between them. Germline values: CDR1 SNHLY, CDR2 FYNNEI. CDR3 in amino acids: CASSETEFTEAFF. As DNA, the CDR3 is TGTGCCAGCAGTGAAACGGAGTTCACTGAAGCTTTCTTT. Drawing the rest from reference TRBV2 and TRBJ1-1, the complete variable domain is EPEVTQTPSHQVTQMGQEVILRCVPISNHLYFYWYRQILGQKVEFLVSFYNNEISEKSEIFDDQFSVERPDGSNFTLKIRSTKLEDSAMYFCASSETEFTEAFFGQGTRLTVV.

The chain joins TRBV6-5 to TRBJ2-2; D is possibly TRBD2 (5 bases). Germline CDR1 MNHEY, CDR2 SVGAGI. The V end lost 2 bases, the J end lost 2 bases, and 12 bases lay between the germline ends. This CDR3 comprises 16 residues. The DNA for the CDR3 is TGTGCCAGCAGTTACGAGGAGGTATATAACACCGGGGAGCTGTTTTTT. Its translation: CASSYEEVYNTGELFF.

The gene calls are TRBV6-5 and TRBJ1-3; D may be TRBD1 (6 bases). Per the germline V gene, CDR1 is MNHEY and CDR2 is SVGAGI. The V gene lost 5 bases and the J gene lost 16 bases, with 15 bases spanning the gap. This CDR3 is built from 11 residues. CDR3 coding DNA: TGTGCCAGCAGTAGGGAGAGGGGGGGCTATTTT. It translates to CASSRERGGYF.

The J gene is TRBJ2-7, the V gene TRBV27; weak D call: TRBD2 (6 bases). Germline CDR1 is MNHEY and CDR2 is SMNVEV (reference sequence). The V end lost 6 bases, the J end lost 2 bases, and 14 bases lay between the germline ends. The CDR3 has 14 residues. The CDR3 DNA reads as TGTGCCAGCAGGGGAGGAAACTTTCCCTACGAGCAGTACTTC. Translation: CASRGGNFPYEQYF.

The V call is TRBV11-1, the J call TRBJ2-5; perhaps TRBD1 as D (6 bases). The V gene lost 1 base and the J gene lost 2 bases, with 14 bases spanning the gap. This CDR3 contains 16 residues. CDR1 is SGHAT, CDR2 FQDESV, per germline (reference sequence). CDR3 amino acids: CASSLGRPGVQETQYF. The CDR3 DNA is TGTGCCAGCAGCTTAGGGCGGCCAGGGGTGCAAGAGACCCAGTACTTC.

The CDR3 region has the DNA TGTGCCAGCAGCCACAACAGGGTGTACCAAGAGACCCAGTACTTC. Encoded protein: CASSHNRVYQETQYF. The gene calls are TRBV14 and TRBJ2-5, with a possible D match to TRBD1 (6 bases). This CDR3 contains 15 residues. The germline V and J ends were trimmed by 3 bases and 0 bases, with 11 bases remaining between them. From germline, CDR1 is SGHDN and CDR2 FVKESK.

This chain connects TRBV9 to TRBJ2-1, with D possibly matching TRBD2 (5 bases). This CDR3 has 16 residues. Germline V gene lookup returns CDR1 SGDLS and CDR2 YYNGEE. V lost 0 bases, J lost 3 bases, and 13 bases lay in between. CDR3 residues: CASSVGASSFYNEQFF. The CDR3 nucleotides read TGTGCCAGCAGCGTAGGGGCTAGCAGCTTCTACAATGAGCAGTTCTTC.

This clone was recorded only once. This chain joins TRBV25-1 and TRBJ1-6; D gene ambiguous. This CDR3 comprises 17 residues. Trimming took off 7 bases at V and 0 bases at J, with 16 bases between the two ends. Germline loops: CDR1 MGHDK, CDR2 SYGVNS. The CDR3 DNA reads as TGTGCCAGCACCCCCAGCGGGTGGGGCTCCTATAATTCACCCCTCCACTTT. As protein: CASTPSGWGSYNSPLHF.

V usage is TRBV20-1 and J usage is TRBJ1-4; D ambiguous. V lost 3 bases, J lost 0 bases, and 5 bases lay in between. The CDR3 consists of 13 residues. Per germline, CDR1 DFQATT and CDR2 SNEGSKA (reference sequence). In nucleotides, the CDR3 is TGCAGTGCTAGTCTTGCAACTAATGAAAAACTGTTTTTT. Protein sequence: CSASLATNEKLFF.

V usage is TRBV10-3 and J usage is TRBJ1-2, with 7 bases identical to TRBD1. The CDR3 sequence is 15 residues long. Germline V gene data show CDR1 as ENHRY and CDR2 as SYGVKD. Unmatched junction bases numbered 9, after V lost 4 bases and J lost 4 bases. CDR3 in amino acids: CAISGARGTAYGYTF. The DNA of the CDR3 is TGTGCCATCAGTGGGGCCCGCGGGACAGCCTATGGCTACACCTTC.